This TCR beta chain stems from a study of blood T cell repertoires in COVID-19. The protocol was immunoSEQ multiplex PCR, while the TCRdb copy is restricted to in-frame clones and leaves out a portion. The sample shows about 500,000 clones, nearly 90% of them seen only once. Sequences were obtained from peripheral blood. The sequence derives from a man aged 18 to 35 with COVID-19, enrolled during active disease.

In DNA, the CDR3 is TGTGCCAGCAGCTTAGGTAGTAAGGGCGTGAGGGAGAACTATGGCTACACCTTC. Its protein product is CASSLGSKGVRENYGYTF. The V and J genes are TRBV11-2 and TRBJ1-2; D is uncertain. The germline CDR1 and CDR2 sequences are SGHAT and FQNNGV. The CDR3 covers 18 residues. V lost 1 base and J lost 2, with 20 bases in between.